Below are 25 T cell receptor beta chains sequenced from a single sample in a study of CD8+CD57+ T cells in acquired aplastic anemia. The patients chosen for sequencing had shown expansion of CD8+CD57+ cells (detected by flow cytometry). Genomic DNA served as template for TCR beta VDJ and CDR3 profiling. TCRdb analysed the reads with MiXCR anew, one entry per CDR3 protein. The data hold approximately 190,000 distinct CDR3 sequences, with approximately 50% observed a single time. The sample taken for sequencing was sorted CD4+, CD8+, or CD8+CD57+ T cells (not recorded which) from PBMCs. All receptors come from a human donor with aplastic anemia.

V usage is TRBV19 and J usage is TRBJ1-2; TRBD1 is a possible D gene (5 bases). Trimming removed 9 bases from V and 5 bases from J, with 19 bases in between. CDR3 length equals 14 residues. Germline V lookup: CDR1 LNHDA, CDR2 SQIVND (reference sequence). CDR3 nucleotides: TGTGCCAGCAGCCTCGGAGGGGCAGTTTATGGCTACACCTTC. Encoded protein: CASSLGGAVYGYTF.

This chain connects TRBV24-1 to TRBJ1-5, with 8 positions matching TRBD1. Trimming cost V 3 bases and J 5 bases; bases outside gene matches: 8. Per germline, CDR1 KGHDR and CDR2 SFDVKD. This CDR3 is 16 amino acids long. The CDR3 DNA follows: TGTGCCACCAGTGATCCCACTGACAGGGGAGATCAGCCCCAGCATTTT. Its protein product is CATSDPTDRGDQPQHF.

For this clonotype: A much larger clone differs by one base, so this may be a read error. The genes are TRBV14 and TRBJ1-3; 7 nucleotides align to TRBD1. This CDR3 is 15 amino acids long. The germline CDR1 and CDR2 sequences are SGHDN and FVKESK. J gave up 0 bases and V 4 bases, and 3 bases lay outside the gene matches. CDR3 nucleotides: TGTGCCAGCAGCCTCCAGGGGGGCTCTGGAAACACCATATATTTT. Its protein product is CASSLQGGSGNTIYF.

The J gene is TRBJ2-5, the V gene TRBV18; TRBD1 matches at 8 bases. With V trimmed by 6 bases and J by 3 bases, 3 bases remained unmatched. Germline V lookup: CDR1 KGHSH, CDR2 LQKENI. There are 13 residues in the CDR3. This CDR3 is CASSADREETQYF. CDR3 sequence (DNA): TGTGCCAGCTCGGCGGACAGGGAAGAGACCCAGTACTTC.

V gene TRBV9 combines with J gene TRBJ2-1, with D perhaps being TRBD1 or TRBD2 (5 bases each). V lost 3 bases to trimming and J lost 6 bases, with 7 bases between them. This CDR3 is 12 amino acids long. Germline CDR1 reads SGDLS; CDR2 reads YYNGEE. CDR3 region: CASSGGSNEQFF. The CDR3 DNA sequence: TGTGCCAGCAGCGGGGGGTCCAATGAGCAGTTCTTC.

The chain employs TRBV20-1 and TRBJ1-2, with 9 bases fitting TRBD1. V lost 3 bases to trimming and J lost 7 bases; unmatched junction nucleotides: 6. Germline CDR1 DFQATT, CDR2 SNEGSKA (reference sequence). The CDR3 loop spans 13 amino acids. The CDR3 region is CSARGTGTRGYTF. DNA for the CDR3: TGCAGTGCTAGGGGGACAGGGACTCGTGGCTACACCTTC.

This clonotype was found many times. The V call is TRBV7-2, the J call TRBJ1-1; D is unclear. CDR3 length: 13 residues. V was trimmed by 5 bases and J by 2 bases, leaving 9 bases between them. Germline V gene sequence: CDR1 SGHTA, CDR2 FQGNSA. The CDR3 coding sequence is TGTGCCAGCAGCCCAAGATTTAACACTGAAGCTTTCTTT. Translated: CASSPRFNTEAFF.

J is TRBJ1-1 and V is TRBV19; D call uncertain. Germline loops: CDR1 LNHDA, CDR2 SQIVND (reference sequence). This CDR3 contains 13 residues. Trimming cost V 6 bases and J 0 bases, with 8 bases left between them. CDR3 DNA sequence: TGTGCCAGTAGGATGGCGGTGAACACTGAAGCTTTCTTT. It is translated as CASRMAVNTEAFF.

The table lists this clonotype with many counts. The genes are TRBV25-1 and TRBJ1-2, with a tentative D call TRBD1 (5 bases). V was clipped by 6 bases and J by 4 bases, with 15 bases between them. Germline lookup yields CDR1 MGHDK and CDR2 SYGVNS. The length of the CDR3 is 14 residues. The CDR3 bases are TGTGCCAGCAGCGCCGAGGGGACCTTCTATGGCTACACCTTC. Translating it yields CASSAEGTFYGYTF.

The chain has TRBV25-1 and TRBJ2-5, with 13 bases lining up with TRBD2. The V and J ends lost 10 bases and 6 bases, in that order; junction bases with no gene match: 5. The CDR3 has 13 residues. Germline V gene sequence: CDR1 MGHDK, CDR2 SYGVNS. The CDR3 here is CATGTSGIKTQYF. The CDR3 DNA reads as TGTGCCACCGGGACTAGCGGGATCAAGACCCAGTACTTC.

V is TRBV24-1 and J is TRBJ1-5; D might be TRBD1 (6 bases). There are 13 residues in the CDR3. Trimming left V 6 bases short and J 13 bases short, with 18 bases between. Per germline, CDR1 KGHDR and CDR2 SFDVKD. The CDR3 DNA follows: TGTGCCACCAGTTCACTCCCAGGGGAGCAACAGCATTTT. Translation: CATSSLPGEQQHF.

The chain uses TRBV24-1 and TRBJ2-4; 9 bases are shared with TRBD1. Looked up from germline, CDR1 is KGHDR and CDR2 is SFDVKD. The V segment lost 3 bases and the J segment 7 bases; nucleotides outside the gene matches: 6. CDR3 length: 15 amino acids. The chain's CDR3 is CATSDPGQGLNIQYF. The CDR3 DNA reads TGTGCCACCAGTGATCCGGGACAGGGTCTCAACATTCAGTACTTC.

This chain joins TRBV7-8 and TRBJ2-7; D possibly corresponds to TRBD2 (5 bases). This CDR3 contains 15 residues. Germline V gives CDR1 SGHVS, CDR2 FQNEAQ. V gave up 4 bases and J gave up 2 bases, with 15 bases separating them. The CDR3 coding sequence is TGTGCCAGCAGCTCTAGGAGGTTCTCCGCCTACGAGCAGTACTTC. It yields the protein CASSSRRFSAYEQYF.

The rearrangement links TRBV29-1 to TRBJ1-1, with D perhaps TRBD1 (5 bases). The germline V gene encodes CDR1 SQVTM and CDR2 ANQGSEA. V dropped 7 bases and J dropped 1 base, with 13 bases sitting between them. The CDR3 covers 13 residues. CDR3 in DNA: TGCAGCGCCGAAGGGGCGGGGAACACTGAAGCTTTCTTT. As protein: CSAEGAGNTEAFF. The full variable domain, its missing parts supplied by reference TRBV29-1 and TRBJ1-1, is SAVISQKPSRDICQRGTSLTIQCQVDSQVTMMFWYRQQPGQSLTLIATANQGSEATYESGFVIDKFPISRPNLTFSTLTVSNMSPEDSSIYLCSAEGAGNTEAFFGQGTRLTVV.

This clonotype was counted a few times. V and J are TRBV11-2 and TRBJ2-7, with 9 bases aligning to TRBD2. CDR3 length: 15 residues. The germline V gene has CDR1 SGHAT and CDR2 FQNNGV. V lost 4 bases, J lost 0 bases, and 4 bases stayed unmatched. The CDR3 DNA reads TGTGCCAGCAGCTCGGCGGGGGGGTCCTCCTACGAGCAGTACTTC. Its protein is CASSSAGGSSYEQYF.

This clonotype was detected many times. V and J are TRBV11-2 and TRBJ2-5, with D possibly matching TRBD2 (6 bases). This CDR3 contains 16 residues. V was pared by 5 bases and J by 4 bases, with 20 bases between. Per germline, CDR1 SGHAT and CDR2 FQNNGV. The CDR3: CASSQSGGSGAETQYF. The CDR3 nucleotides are TGTGCCAGCAGCCAAAGTGGGGGGAGTGGCGCAGAGACCCAGTACTTC. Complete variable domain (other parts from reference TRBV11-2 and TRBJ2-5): EAGVAQSPRYKIIEKRQSVAFWCNPISGHATLYWYQQILGQGPKLLIQFQNNGVVDDSQLPKDRFSAERLKGVDSTLKIQPAKLEDSAVYLCASSQSGGSGAETQYFGPGTRLLVL.

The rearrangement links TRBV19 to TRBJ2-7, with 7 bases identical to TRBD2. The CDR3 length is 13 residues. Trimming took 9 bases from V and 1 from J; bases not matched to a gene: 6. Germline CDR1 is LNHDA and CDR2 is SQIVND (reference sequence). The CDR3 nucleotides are TGTGCCAGCAGCGGGGAAGATTCCTACGAGCAGTACTTC. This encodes CASSGEDSYEQYF.

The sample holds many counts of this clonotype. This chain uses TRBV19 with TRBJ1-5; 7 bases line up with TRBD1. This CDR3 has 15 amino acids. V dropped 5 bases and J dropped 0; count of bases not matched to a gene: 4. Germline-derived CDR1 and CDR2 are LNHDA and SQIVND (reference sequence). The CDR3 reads CASSPGQVSNQPQHF. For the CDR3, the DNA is TGTGCCAGTAGTCCCGGACAGGTTAGCAATCAGCCCCAGCATTTT.

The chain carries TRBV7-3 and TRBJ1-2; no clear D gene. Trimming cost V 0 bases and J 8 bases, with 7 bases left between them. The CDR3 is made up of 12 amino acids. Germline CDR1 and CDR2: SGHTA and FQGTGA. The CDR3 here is CASSLTFNGYTF. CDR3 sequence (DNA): TGTGCCAGCAGCTTAACGTTTAACGGCTACACCTTC.

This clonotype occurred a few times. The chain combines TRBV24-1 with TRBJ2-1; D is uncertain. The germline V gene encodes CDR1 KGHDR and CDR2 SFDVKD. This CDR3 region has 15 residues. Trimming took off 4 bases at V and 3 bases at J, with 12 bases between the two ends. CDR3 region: CATSDRREVYNEQFF. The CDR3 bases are TGTGCCACCAGTGACCGAAGGGAAGTCTACAATGAGCAGTTCTTC.

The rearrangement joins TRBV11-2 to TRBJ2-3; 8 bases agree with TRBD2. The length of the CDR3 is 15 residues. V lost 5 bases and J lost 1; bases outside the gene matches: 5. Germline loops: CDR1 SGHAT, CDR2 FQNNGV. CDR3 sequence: CASSPWTSRTDTQYF. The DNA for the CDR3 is TGTGCCAGCAGCCCTTGGACTAGCCGCACAGATACGCAGTATTTT. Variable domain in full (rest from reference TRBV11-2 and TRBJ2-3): EAGVAQSPRYKIIEKRQSVAFWCNPISGHATLYWYQQILGQGPKLLIQFQNNGVVDDSQLPKDRFSAERLKGVDSTLKIQPAKLEDSAVYLCASSPWTSRTDTQYFGPGTRLTVL.

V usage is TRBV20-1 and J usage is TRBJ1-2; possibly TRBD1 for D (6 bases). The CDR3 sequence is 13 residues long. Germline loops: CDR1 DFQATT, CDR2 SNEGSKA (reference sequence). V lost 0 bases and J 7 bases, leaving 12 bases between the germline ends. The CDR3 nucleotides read TGCAGTGCTAGAGAAGGGGGGTCTGGTGGCTACACCTTC. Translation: CSAREGGSGGYTF.

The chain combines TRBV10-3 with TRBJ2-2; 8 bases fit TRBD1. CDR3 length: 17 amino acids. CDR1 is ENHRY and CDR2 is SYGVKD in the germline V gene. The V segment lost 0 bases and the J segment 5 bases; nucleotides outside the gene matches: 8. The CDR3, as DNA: TGTGCCATCAGTGAGTCTACGGACAGGGCGGAGACCGGGGAGCTGTTTTTT. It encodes CAISESTDRAETGELFF.

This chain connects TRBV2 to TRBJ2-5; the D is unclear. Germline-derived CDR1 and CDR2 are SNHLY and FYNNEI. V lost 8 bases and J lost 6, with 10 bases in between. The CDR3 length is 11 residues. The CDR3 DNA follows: TGTGCCAGCCTAGACCGACAGACCCAGTACTTC. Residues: CASLDRQTQYF.

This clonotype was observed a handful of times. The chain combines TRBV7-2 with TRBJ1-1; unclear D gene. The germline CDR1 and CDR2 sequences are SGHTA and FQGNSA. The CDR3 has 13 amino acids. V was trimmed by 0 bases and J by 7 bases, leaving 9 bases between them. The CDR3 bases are TGTGCCAGCAGCTTAGCGCCGAACCTTGAAGCTTTCTTT. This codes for CASSLAPNLEAFF. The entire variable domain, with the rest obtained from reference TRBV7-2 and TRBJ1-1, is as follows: GAGVSQSPSNKVTEKGKDVELRCDPISGHTALYWYRQSLGQGLEFLIYFQGNSAPDKSGLPSDRFSAERTGGSVSTLTIQRTQQEDSAVYLCASSLAPNLEAFFGQGTRLTVV.